A few counts support the clone carrying this TCR beta chain. What it binds is unknown. A single record per CDR3 protein comes from TCRdb applying MiXCR to the 5' RACE reads. Of approximately 120,000 distinct CDR3 sequences listed, about 16% are singletons. The sample originates from a study of early T cells in non-severe SARS-CoV-2 infection. Study-wide results and caveats: VDJdb matching favored anti-spike CD8 responses, missing private and CD4 specificities.

The CDR3 covers 15 residues. With 4 bases clipped from V and 10 bases from J, the junction kept 11 bases outside the gene matches. The chain combines TRBV12-3 or TRBV12-4 with TRBJ2-7, with 12 nucleotides matching TRBD1. The source material was whole blood. This TCR came from an adult who was a healthcare worker with PCR-confirmed SARS-CoV-2 infection or an uninfected control (not recorded which). CDR3 in amino acids: CASSSQSRDRGHQYF. The CDR3 coding sequence is TGTGCCAGCAGTTCCCAGTCCCGGGACAGGGGGCATCAGTACTTC.